The T cell receptor beta chain described here comes from a study of cytomegalovirus exposure and HLA in healthy donors. The study, taken as a whole, reports: Cytomegalovirus status was reportedly diagnosed by the classifier with high sensitivity and specificity. A later analysis found most CMV-associated TCR beta chains apparently HLA-restricted. In a later analysis, productive TCRs from donors in an Asian-associated ancestry cluster reportedly carried fewer N-insertions than the cohort mean.

A multiplex PCR was run with 60 Vbeta primers and 13 Jbeta primers. The assay was immunoSEQ multiplex PCR, and TCRdb's table has in-frame clones only and misses some. The table lists about 87,000 clones, over 70% of them singletons. This CDR3 is built from 15 residues. The ends lost 2 bases at V and 2 bases at J; junction bases unmatched: 4. Germline lookup yields CDR1 MGHRA and CDR2 YSYEKL. With regard to this clone: As yet, its antigen is unknown.

J is TRBJ1-1 and V is TRBV4-1; 8 nucleotides match TRBD1. The TCR was taken from a man aged 25 to 40 in good health and CMV-seropositive. Sequences were obtained from PBMCs. In DNA form, the CDR3 reads TGCGCCAGCAGCCAACGACAGGGGTCTAACACTGAAGCTTTCTTT. Translated, it gives CASSQRQGSNTEAFF.